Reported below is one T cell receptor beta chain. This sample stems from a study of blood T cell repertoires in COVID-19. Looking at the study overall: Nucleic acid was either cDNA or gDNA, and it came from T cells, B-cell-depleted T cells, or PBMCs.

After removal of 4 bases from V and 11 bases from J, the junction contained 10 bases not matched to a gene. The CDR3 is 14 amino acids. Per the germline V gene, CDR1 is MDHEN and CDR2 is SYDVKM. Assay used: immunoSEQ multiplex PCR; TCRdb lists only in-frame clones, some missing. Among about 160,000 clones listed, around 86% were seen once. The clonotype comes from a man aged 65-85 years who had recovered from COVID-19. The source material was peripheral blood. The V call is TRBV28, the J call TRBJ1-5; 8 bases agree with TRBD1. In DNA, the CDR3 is TGTGCCAGCAGTTATACAGGGGGTAGGCTGACCCAGCATTTT. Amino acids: CASSYTGGRLTQHF.